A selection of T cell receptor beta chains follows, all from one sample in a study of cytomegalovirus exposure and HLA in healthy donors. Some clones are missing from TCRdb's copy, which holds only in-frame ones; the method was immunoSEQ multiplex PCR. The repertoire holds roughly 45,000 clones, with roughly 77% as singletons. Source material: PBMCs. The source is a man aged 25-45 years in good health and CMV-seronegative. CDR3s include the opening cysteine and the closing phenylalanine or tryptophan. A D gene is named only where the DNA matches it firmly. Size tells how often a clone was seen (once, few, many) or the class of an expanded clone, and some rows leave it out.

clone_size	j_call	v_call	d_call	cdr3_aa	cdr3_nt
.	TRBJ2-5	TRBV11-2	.	CASSATRAWETQYF	TGTGCCAGCAGCGCCACTAGGGCCTGGGAGACCCAGTACTTC
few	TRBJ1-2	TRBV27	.	CASSLGQSPLYGYTF	TGTGCCAGCAGTTTGGGGCAGTCCCCCCTCTATGGCTACACCTTC
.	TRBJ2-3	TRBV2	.	CASAPETGWDTQYF	TGTGCCAGCGCTCCAGAAACAGGGTGGGATACGCAGTATTTT
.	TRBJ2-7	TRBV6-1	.	CASSEANPGYEQYF	TGTGCCAGCAGTGAAGCCAACCCGGGATACGAGCAGTACTTC
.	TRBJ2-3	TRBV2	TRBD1	CASKTGVADTQYF	TGTGCCAGCAAGACAGGGGTTGCAGATACGCAGTATTTT
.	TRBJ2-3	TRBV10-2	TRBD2	CASSDRLAGALSSTDTQYF	TGCGCCAGCAGTGATAGACTAGCGGGAGCCCTTTCAAGCACAGATACGCAGTATTTT
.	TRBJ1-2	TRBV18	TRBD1	CASSPRGQDYGYTF	TGTGCCAGCTCACCCAGGGGGCAGGACTATGGCTACACCTTC
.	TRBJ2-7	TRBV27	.	CASRRLASGNPFEQYF	TGTGCCAGCAGGAGGCTAGCCTCTGGAAATCCCTTCGAGCAGTACTTC
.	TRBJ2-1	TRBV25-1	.	CASSDTSLYNEQFF	TGTGCCAGCAGTGATACTTCCTTGTACAATGAGCAGTTCTTC
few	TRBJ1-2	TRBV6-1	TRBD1	CASSGLQGQGVYTF	TGTGCCAGCAGTGGATTGCAGGGACAGGGGGTCTACACCTTC
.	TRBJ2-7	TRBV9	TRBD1	CASSVGTGYYEQYF	TGTGCCAGCAGCGTCGGGACAGGGTACTACGAGCAGTACTTC
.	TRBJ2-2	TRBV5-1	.	CASTEGAGYTGELFF	TGCGCCAGCACGGAAGGGGCTGGTTACACCGGGGAGCTGTTTTTT
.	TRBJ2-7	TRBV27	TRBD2	CASSSSGRLGEQYF	TGTGCCAGCAGTTCAAGCGGGAGGCTAGGGGAGCAGTACTTC
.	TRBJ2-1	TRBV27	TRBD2	CASSPNGGTGGGRWNEQFF	TGTGCCAGCAGTCCCAACGGTGGTACGGGGGGGGGCCGTTGGAATGAGCAGTTCTTC
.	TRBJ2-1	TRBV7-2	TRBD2	CASSLEGPSGYNEQFF	TGTGCCAGCAGCTTAGAGGGGCCTAGCGGATACAATGAGCAGTTCTTC
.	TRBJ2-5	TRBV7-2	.	CASSLGASLQETQYF	TGTGCCAGCAGCTTAGGGGCTAGCCTACAAGAGACCCAGTACTTC
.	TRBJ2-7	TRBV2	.	CASSDPYEQYF	TGTGCCAGCAGTGATCCCTACGAGCAGTACTTC
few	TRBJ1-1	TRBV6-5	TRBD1	CASSLDRGMNTEAFF	TGTGCCAGCAGTCTCGACAGGGGCATGAACACTGAAGCTTTCTTT
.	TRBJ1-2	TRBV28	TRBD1	CATGTGFYGYTF	TGTGCCACGGGGACAGGGTTCTATGGCTACACCTTC
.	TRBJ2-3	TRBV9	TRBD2	CASSAGTSGYTDTQYF	TGTGCCAGCAGCGCAGGGACTAGCGGGTATACAGATACGCAGTATTTT